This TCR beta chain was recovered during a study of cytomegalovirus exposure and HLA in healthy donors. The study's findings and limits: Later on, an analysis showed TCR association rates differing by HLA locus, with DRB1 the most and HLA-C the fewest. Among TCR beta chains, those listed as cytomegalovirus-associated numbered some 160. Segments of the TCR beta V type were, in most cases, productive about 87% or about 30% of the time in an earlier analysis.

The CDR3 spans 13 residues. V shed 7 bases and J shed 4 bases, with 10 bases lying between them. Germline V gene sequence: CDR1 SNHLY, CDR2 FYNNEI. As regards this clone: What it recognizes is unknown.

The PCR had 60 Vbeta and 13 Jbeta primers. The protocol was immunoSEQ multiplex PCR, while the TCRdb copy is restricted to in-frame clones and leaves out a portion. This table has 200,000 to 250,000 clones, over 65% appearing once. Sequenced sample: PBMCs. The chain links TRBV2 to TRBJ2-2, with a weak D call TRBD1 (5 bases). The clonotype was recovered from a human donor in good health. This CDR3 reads CASKETVTGELFF. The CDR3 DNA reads TGTGCCAGCAAAGAGACAGTCACCGGGGAGCTGTTTTTT.